This T cell receptor beta chain is drawn from a study of T cell responses to AZD1222 COVID-19 vaccine (dated by TCRdb to the early 2020s). Notes on the research overall: A total of under 250 trial participants underwent TCR sequencing, of whom approximately 200 had received two doses of AZD1222 and some 25 had received two doses of the MenACWY control vaccine. Trial participants were enrolled by age into subgroups of 18-55, 56-69 and 70-plus years, and around 150, 28 and 57 TCR-sequenced participants, respectively, were included in these subgroups.

V and J are truncated by 0 bases and 0 bases respectively, leaving an intervening sequence of 8 bases. Taken from the germline V gene, the CDR1 and CDR2 loops are KGHSH and LQKENI. Including the terminal cysteine and phenylalanine, the CDR3 comprises 15 residues. This entry keeps only the CDR3 DNA: 45 bases, framed from base 1. Concerning this clone itself: Its antigen specificity is not known. The input lacks base qualities; no much larger clone sits a single base away.

The CDR3 regions of human TCRbeta chains were analyzed by immunosequencing. For the original study's pipeline: Repertoire TCRs were matched against a reference library of SARS-CoV-2-specific TCRs generated with the MIRA antigen-specificity platform. Breadth was defined as the fraction of unique TCRs that were SARS-CoV-2-associated. Depth was defined as the fraction of total T cells that were SARS-CoV-2-associated. Using the MIRA data, each spike-specific TCR was assigned both to the spike region to which the TCR was reactive and to a CD4 or CD8 class. Log10-transformed breadth and depth values were compared by one-way ANOVA with Sidak's multiple comparisons tests. The immuneACCESS repertoire file appears here via TCRdb, limited to in-frame rearrangements. These files lack a portion of the clones; in checked studies, under half of the deficit traces to unresolved V genes, and the cause of the others is not known. The DNA was the basis for D and trimming; V, J and clone size are from that table. The sample contains some 130,000 clones, roughly 90% of them found a single time. Approximately 1.1% of the sample is held by the ten biggest clonotypes.

What the research found in general, with its limitations: Because no samples from the day 14 peak response were available, repertoires could be characterized only after the peak T cell response. Spike-specific TCR breadth and depth rose significantly after two AZD1222 doses compared with day 0 and with MenACWY recipients. The whole spike protein was spanned by vaccine-associated CD4 TCRs, and dominant responses were seen in regions 160-218 and 743-854. Only five to seven AZD1222 recipients were SARS-CoV-2 seropositive at baseline, limiting conclusions about previously exposed vaccinees. Participants were mostly white British and included more females than males, and it was suggested by the authors that clonal diversity may have been underestimated. Reportedly, close to half of the unique spike-specific TCRs recognized epitopes lying outside the regions that are mutated in the B.1.351 and B.1.1.7 variants. The 56-69-year group was small, and its depth increase did not reach significance, likely because of low power.

What the time point label conveys for this sample: about 28 days (+/-7) after the second vaccine dose. AZD1222 recipients with second doses at about 4 weeks or about 12 weeks were pooled, because spike-specific TCR depth and breadth did not differ between schedules. Vaccinee samples came from UK trials COV001 and COV002, including a single-blind randomized controlled phase 2/3 trial of AZD1222 (ChAdOx1 nCoV-19) in healthy adults. For TCRbeta chain sequencing, PBMC samples from trial participants were taken at day 0 and at day 28 after the second dose. This sequence uses TRBV18 and TRBJ1-1; TRBD1 is perhaps the D gene, given 5 matching bases. The material sequenced was peripheral blood, taken 28 days after the second AZD1222 dose. This clonotype was sampled from an adult who received the AZD1222 COVID-19 vaccine. Read as DNA, the sequence is TGTGCCAGCTCACCACCGGGACGGTTGAACACTGAAGCTTTCTTT. This codes for CASSPPGRLNTEAFF.